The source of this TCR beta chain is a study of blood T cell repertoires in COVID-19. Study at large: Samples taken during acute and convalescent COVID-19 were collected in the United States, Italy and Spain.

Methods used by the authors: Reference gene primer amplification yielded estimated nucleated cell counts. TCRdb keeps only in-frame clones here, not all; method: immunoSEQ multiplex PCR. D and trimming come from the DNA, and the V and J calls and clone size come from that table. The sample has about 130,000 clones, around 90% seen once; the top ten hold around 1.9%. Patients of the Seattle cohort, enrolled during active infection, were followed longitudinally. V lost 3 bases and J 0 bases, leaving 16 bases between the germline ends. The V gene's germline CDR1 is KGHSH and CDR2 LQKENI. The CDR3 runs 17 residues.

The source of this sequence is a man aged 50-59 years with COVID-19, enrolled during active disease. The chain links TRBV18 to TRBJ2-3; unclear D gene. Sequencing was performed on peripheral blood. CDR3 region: CASSPRYSDTSTDTQYF. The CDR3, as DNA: TGTGCCAGCTCACCGCGGTATTCGGATACTAGCACAGATACGCAGTATTTT. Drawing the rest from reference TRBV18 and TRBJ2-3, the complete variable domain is NAGVMQNPRHLVRRRGQEARLRCSPMKGHSHVYWYRQLPEEGLKFMVYLQKENIIDESGMPKERFSAEFPKEGPSILRIQQVVRGDSAAYFCASSPRYSDTSTDTQYFGPGTRLTVL.